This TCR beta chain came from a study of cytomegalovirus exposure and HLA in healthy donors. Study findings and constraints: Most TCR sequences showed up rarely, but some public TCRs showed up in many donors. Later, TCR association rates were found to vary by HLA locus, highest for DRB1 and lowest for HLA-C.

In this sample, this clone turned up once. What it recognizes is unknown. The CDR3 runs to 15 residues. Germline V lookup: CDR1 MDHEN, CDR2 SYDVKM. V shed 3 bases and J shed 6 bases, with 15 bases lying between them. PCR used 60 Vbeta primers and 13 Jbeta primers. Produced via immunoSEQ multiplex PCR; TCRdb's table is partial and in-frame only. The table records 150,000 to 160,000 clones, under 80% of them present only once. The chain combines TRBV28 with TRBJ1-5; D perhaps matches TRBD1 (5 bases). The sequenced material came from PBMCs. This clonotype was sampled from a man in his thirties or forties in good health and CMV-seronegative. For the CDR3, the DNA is TGTGCCAGCAGTTTCGCAGGGAACTTTCCTCAGCCCCAGCATTTT. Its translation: CASSFAGNFPQPQHF.